This passage covers 16 T cell receptor beta chains from one sample sequenced in a study of T cell responses to AZD1222 COVID-19 vaccine. Assay used: immunoSEQ multiplex PCR; TCRdb lists only in-frame clones, some missing. The sample has 100,000 to 150,000 clones; approximately 92% are singletons. The sample here was peripheral blood, taken 28 days after the second AZD1222 dose. The receptors shown here come from an adult who received the AZD1222 COVID-19 vaccine.

V is TRBV5-1 and J is TRBJ1-2, with 10 bases aligning to TRBD1. The V and J ends lost 4 bases and 8 bases, in that order; junction bases with no gene match: 5. The CDR3 totals 13 residues. Germline CDR1 is SGHRS and CDR2 is YFSETQ. As DNA, the CDR3 is TGCGCCAGCAGCATTGACAGGGGGCAAGGCTACACCTTC. Encoded protein: CASSIDRGQGYTF.

This rearrangement joins TRBV6-2 or TRBV6-3 to TRBJ2-7, with D possibly matching TRBD2 (6 bases). V was trimmed by 5 bases and J by 3 bases, leaving 20 bases between them. The CDR3 contains 16 residues. The germline CDR1 and CDR2 sequences are MNHEY and SVGEGT. CDR3 region: CASSLPPGTAYYEQYF. DNA of the CDR3: TGTGCCAGCAGTCTCCCCCCAGGGACTGCATACTACGAGCAGTACTTC.

The V call is TRBV14, the J call TRBJ1-5; D might be TRBD1 (5 bases). Germline values: CDR1 SGHDN, CDR2 FVKESK. Between the trimmed V and J ends, which lost 4 bases and 2 bases, there was a span of 9 bases. CDR3 length: 14 amino acids. The CDR3 loop reads CASSRQGGNQPQHF. As DNA, the CDR3 is TGTGCCAGCAGCCGGCAGGGTGGCAATCAGCCCCAGCATTTT.

V gene TRBV28 combines with J gene TRBJ2-3, with 8 bases identical to TRBD1. Germline loops: CDR1 MDHEN, CDR2 SYDVKM. There are 16 residues in the CDR3. V was pared by 6 bases and J by 0 bases, with 8 bases of the junction left unmatched. The CDR3 DNA reads as TGTGCCAGCAGCTCTCTTAGACAGGGGAGCACAGATACGCAGTATTTT. Protein: CASSSLRQGSTDTQYF.

This chain uses TRBV25-1 with TRBJ1-2; the match to TRBD1 covers 7 bases. Losses at the gene ends were 4 bases for V and 4 bases for J; bases not matched to a gene: 6. The germline gives CDR1 MGHDK, CDR2 SYGVNS. This CDR3 region has 14 residues. Here the CDR3 reads CASSVTGTRYGYTF. CDR3 nucleotide sequence: TGTGCCAGCAGTGTGACAGGGACCCGCTATGGCTACACCTTC.

The chain has TRBV18 and TRBJ1-6; the D gene is possibly TRBD1 (6 bases). This CDR3 comprises 15 residues. CDR1 is KGHSH, CDR2 LQKENI, per germline. V gave up 4 bases and J gave up 7 bases, with 14 bases separating them. The CDR3 is CASSQSGAGNSPLHF. The CDR3 DNA sequence: TGTGCCAGCTCACAGTCAGGGGCAGGGAATTCACCCCTCCACTTT.

This chain's CDR3 is CASSVDVQSSSEQYF. For the CDR3, the DNA is TGTGCCAGCAGCGTAGATGTCCAGTCATCGTCCGAGCAGTACTTC. The chain links TRBV9 to TRBJ2-7, with D hard to call. This CDR3 is 15 amino acids long. Germline lookup yields CDR1 SGDLS and CDR2 YYNGEE. Trimming left V 0 bases short and J 6 bases short, with 16 bases between.

This clone has a single count. J is TRBJ2-6 and V is TRBV4-1, with a weak D call TRBD2 (6 bases). Germline V gene data show CDR1 as MGHRA and CDR2 as YSYEKL. The CDR3 length is 19 residues. The ends were cut back, 0 bases at V and 0 bases at J, with 15 bases in the middle. The CDR3 reads CASSQEKSAGFSGANVLTF. The CDR3 region has the DNA TGCGCCAGCAGCCAAGAAAAGTCTGCGGGGTTCTCTGGGGCCAACGTCCTGACTTTC.

The chain couples TRBV18 to TRBJ1-4, with a possible D match to TRBD1 (6 bases). Germline loops: CDR1 KGHSH, CDR2 LQKENI. The CDR3 contains 15 residues. The germline V and J ends were trimmed by 0 bases and 4 bases, with 9 bases remaining between them. CDR3 residues: CASSPPSQGNEKLFF. The CDR3 DNA reads as TGTGCCAGCTCACCACCCTCACAGGGTAATGAAAAACTGTTTTTT.

The genes are TRBV2 and TRBJ2-2, with D perhaps matching TRBD1 (6 bases). V was shortened by 8 bases and J by 5 bases, with 21 bases between the two germline ends. CDR1 is SNHLY and CDR2 is FYNNEI in the germline V gene. This CDR3 region has 16 residues. This chain's CDR3 is CASDRTPSMGTGELFF. The CDR3 DNA reads TGTGCCAGCGACAGGACACCTTCTATGGGAACCGGGGAGCTGTTTTTT.

This sequence joins TRBV24-1 and TRBJ2-2; unclear D gene. V was trimmed by 5 bases and J by 0 bases, leaving 3 bases between them. The CDR3 is 13 amino acids. From germline, CDR1 is KGHDR and CDR2 SFDVKD. The CDR3 DNA follows: TGTGCCACCAGTGTTCCGAACACCGGGGAGCTGTTTTTT. It is translated as CATSVPNTGELFF.

This chain connects TRBV3-1 (or the pseudogene TRBV3-2) to TRBJ2-5; possibly TRBD1 for D (5 bases). The J call may be faulty, since TRBJ2-7 better matches the DNA end. This CDR3 is 13 amino acids long. Looked up from germline, CDR1 is LGHDT and CDR2 is YNNKEL (reference sequence). CDR3 sequence reads: CASSQDTGYEQYF. The CDR3 DNA reads as TGTGCCAGCAGCCAAGATACAGGCTACGAGCAGTACTTC.

The rearrangement links TRBV6-4 to TRBJ1-1; D gene uncertain. The CDR3 consists of 13 residues. CDR1 is MRHNA and CDR2 is SNTAGT in the germline V gene. The ends were cut back, 5 bases at V and 6 bases at J, with 13 bases in the middle. The DNA for the CDR3 is TGTGCCAGCAGTACGGGCCCCCAGGCTGAAGCTTTCTTT. Amino acids: CASSTGPQAEAFF.

The chain combines TRBV10-1 with TRBJ1-6, with D perhaps TRBD1 (5 bases). This CDR3 contains 16 residues. Germline V gene data show CDR1 as WNHNN and CDR2 as SYGVQD (reference sequence). The V end lost 3 bases, the J end lost 7 bases, and 16 bases lay between the germline ends. This CDR3 is CASSDEDKLGNSPLHF. The DNA of the CDR3 is TGCGCCAGCAGTGACGAGGACAAATTGGGGAATTCACCCCTCCACTTT.

The chain has TRBV6-5 and TRBJ1-1; 7 positions match TRBD1. CDR1 and CDR2 (germline): MNHEY, SVGAGI. The V and J ends lost 6 bases and 0 bases, in that order; junction bases with no gene match: 4. The length of the CDR3 is 14 residues. The DNA for the CDR3 is TGTGCCAGCAGAGACAGGGACCTGAACACTGAAGCTTTCTTT. Translation: CASRDRDLNTEAFF.

This clone was counted a few times. The CDR3 spells CASNKSGVRSPLHF. CDR3 nucleotides: TGTGCCAGCAATAAGTCAGGGGTTCGCTCACCCCTCCACTTT. J is TRBJ1-6 and V is TRBV28; D is possibly TRBD1 (6 bases). CDR3 length: 14 residues. V was pared by 7 bases and J by 10 bases, with 17 bases between. The germline V gene has CDR1 MDHEN and CDR2 SYDVKM.